This entry lists 2 T cell receptor beta chains sequenced from one sample in a study of blood T cell repertoires in COVID-19. Measured with immunoSEQ multiplex PCR; TCRdb has only the in-frame clones, and not every one. The sample shows some 700,000 clones, 75% to 90% of them seen only once. The sample was peripheral blood. The receptors shown here come from a woman between 18 and 29 years old with acute or convalescent COVID-19.

This rearrangement joins TRBV3-1 (or the pseudogene TRBV3-2) to TRBJ1-2; TRBD1 agrees at 8 bases. The germline CDR1 and CDR2 sequences are LGHDT and YNNKEL (reference sequence). This CDR3 has 13 residues. Unmatched junction bases numbered 7, after V lost 7 bases and J lost 6 bases. Here the CDR3 DNA reads TGTGCCAGCAAAGGGCAGGGGGCGGATGGCTACACCTTC. Translation: CASKGQGADGYTF.

The chain links TRBV28 to TRBJ2-3, with unresolved D. CDR1 MDHEN and CDR2 SYDVKM come from the germline V gene. The CDR3 consists of 16 residues. Trimming took 7 bases from V and 1 from J, leaving 18 bases between them. The CDR3 DNA reads as TGTGCCAGCACCACTCTACGTGCCCGGGGCACAGATACGCAGTATTTT. Its protein is CASTTLRARGTDTQYF.